The rows below give T cell receptor beta chains drawn from one sample of a study of identical twins. TCRdb recomputed calls from the 5' RACE reads with MiXCR, one row per CDR3 protein. The sample lists 690,000 or so distinct CDR3 sequences, approximately 6% occurring once. The sequenced material came from naive T cells sorted from blood. The receptors were sampled from a man between 18 and 35 years old in good health. Both conserved end residues are part of each CDR3. D genes are given only for firm matches. The size of a clone is reported for some rows only, either as once, few or many, or as a class for expanded clones.

j_call d_call clone_size v_call cdr3_length cdr3_aa cdr3_nt
TRBJ2-2 TRBD1 - TRBV5-1 17 CASSPEPGQGARGELFF TGCGCCAGCAGCCCTGAACCGGGACAGGGGGCTCGCGGGGAGCTGTTTTTT
TRBJ2-2 - few TRBV7-2 13 CASSPRRSGELFF TGTGCCAGCAGCCCTCGCAGGTCCGGGGAGCTGTTTTTT
TRBJ2-7 TRBD1 once TRBV7-6 15 CASSLVQGDPYEQYF TGTGCCAGCAGCTTAGTACAGGGGGACCCCTACGAGCAGTACTTC
TRBJ1-3 - - TRBV25-1 16 CASSENRQPSGNTIYF TGTGCCAGCAGTGAAAATCGACAGCCTTCTGGAAACACCATATATTTT
TRBJ1-2 TRBD1 many TRBV20-1 12 CSARRQGDGYTF TGCAGTGCTAGAAGGCAGGGGGATGGCTACACCTTC
TRBJ2-1 TRBD1 many TRBV29-1 12 CSVDIGQADLFF TGCAGCGTTGATATAGGACAGGCGGATCTGTTCTTC
TRBJ2-2 - - TRBV29-1 12 CSVSRATGELFF TGCAGCGTGTCTAGGGCCACCGGGGAGCTGTTTTTT
TRBJ2-3 - few TRBV15 17 CATSREEGLSYTDTQYF TGTGCCACCAGCCGAGAAGAGGGCCTCTCATACACAGATACGCAGTATTTT
TRBJ2-5 - many TRBV9 15 CASSVAGTGGETQYF TGTGCCAGCAGCGTAGCTGGTACGGGCGGGGAGACCCAGTACTTC
TRBJ2-1 - few TRBV7-3 13 CASSPRFGNEQFF TGTGCCAGCAGCCCCCGCTTTGGCAATGAGCAGTTCTTC
TRBJ2-1 - - TRBV20-1 12 CSGTLGAVEQFF TGCAGTGGAACATTAGGGGCGGTCGAGCAGTTCTTC